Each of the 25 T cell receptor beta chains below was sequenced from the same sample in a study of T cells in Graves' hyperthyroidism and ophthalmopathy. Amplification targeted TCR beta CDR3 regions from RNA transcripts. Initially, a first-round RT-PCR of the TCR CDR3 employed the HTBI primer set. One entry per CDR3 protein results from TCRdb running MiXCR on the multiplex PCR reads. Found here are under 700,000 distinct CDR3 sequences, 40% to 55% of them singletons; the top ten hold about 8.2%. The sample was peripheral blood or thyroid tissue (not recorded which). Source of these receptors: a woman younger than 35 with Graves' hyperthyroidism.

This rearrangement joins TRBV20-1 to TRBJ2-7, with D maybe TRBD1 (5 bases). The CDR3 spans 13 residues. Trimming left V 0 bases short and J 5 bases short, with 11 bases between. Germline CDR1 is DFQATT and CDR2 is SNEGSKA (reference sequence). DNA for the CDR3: TGCAGTGCTAGAGATCCAGGGCTAAACGAGCAGTACTTC. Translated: CSARDPGLNEQYF.

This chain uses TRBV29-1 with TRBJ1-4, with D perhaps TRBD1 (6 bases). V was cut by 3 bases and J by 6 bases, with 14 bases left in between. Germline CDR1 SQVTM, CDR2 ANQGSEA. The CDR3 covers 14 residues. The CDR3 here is CSVDGGGGHEKLFF. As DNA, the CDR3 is TGCAGCGTTGATGGCGGAGGGGGACATGAAAAACTGTTTTTT.

The chain's CDR3 is CASSVTGVSGNTIYF. The DNA for the CDR3 is TGTGCCAGCAGCGTCACAGGAGTCTCTGGAAACACCATATATTTT. The gene calls are TRBV5-5 and TRBJ1-3; weak D call: TRBD1 (5 bases). V was trimmed by 4 bases and J by 0 bases, leaving 11 bases between them. Germline assignment: CDR1 SGHKS and CDR2 YYEKEE (reference sequence). The CDR3 is 15 amino acids.

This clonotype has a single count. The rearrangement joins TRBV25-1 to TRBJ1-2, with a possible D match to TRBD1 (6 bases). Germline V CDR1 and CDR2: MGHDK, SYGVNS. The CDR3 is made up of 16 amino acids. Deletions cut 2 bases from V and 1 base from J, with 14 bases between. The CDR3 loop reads CASSEEGTKVNYGYTF. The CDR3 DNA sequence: TGTGCCAGCAGTGAAGAGGGGACAAAGGTTAACTATGGCTACACCTTC.

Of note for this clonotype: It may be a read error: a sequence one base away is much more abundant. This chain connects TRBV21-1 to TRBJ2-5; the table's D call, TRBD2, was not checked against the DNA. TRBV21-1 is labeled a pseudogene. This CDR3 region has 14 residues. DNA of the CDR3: TGTGCCAGCAGCATACGAGTCCTCTCAGAGACCCAGTACTTC. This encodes CASSIRVLSETQYF.

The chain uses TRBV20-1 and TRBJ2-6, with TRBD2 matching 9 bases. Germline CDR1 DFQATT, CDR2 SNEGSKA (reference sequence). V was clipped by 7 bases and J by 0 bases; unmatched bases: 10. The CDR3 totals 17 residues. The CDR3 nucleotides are TGCAGTGTCATACCTCTAGCGGGAACCTCTGGGGCCAACGTCCTGACTTTC. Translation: CSVIPLAGTSGANVLTF.

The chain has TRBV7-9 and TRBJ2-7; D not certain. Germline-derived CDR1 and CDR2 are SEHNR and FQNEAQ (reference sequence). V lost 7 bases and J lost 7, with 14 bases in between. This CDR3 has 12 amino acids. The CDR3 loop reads CASIMRSGEQYF. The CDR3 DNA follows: TGTGCCAGCATCATGAGGTCTGGTGAGCAGTACTTC.

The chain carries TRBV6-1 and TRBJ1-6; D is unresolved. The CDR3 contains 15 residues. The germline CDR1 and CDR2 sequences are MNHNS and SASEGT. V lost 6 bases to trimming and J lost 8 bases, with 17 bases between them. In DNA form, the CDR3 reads TGTGCCAGCAGAAGGTCCTTCGAATATGATTCACCCCTCCACTTT. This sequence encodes CASRRSFEYDSPLHF.

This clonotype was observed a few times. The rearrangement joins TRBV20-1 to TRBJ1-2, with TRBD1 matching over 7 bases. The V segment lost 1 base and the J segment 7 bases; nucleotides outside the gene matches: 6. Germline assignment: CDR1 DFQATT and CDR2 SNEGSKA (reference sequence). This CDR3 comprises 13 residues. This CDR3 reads CSARVRDRVGYTF. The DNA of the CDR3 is TGCAGTGCTAGAGTCCGGGACAGAGTTGGCTACACCTTC.

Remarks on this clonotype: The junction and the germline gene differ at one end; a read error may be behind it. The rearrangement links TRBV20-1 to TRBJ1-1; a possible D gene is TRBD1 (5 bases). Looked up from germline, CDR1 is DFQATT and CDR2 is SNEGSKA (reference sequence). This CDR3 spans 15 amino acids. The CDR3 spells CSARKKGLMNAEAFF. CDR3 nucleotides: TGCAGTGCTAGAAAAAAGGGACTGATGAACGCTGAAGCTTTCTTT.

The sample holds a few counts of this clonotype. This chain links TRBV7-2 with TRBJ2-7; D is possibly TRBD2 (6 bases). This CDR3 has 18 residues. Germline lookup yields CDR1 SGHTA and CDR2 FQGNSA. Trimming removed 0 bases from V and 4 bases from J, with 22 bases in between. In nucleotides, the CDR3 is TGTGCCAGCAGCTTAGCCCACTCGGCCCGTCGGGAGTCTTACGAGCAGTACTTC. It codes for CASSLAHSARRESYEQYF.

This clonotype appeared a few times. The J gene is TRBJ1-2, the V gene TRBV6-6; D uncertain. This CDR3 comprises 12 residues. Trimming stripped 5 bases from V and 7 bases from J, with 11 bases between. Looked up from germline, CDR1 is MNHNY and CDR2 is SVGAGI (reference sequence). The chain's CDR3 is CASSPGLGGYTF. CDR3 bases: TGTGCCAGCAGTCCCGGTCTGGGTGGCTACACCTTC.

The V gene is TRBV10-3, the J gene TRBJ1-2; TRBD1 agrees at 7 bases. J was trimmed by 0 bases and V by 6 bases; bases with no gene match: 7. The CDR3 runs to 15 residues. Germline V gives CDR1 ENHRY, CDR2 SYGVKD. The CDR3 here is CAIRTGQVSNYGYTF. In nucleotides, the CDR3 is TGTGCCATCAGGACCGGACAGGTATCTAACTATGGCTACACCTTC.

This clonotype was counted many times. This CDR3 is CASSGRNYGYTF. The CDR3 DNA sequence: TGTGCCAGCTCGGGGAGGAACTATGGCTACACCTTC. The genes are TRBV7-2 and TRBJ1-2; no definite D call. The V gene's germline CDR1 is SGHTA and CDR2 FQGNSA. The V end lost 8 bases, the J end lost 2 bases, and 9 bases lay between the germline ends. The CDR3 consists of 12 residues.

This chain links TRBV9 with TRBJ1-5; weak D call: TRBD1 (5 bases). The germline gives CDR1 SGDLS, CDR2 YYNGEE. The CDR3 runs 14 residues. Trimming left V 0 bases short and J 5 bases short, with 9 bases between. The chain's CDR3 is CASSVAGTDQPQHF. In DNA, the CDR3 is TGTGCCAGCAGCGTAGCCGGGACGGATCAGCCCCAGCATTTT.

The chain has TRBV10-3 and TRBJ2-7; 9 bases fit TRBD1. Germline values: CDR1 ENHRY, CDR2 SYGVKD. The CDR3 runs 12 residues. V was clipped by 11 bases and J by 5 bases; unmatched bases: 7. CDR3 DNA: TGTGCCGCGGGGCGACAGGGGGACGAGCAGTACTTC. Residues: CAAGRQGDEQYF.

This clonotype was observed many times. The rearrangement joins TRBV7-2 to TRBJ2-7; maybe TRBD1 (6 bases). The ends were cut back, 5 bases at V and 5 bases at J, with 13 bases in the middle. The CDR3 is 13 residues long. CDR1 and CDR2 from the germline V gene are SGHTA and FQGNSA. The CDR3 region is CASSPGQGHEQYF. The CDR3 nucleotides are TGTGCCAGCAGCCCGGGGCAGGGGCACGAGCAGTACTTC.

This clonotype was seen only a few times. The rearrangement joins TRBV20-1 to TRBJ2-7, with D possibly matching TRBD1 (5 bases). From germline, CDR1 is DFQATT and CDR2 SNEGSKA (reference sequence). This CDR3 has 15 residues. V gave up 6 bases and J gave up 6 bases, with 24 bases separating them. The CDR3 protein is CSAGHHSTGFAEQYF. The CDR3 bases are TGCAGTGCCGGACACCACTCCACTGGTTTTGCCGAGCAGTACTTC.

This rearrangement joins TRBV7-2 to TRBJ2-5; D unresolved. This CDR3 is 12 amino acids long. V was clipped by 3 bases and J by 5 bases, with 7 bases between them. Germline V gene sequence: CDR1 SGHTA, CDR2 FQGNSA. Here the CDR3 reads CASSLNTETQYF. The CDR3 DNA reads TGTGCCAGCAGCTTGAATACTGAGACCCAGTACTTC.

The CDR3 region has the DNA TGTGCCAGCAGCTTCGACACAGCCTCTGGAAACACCATATATTTT. The encoded protein is CASSFDTASGNTIYF. This rearrangement joins TRBV7-8 to TRBJ1-3; D remains unclear. The CDR3 contains 15 residues. Trimming stripped 3 bases from V and 0 bases from J, with 9 bases between. The germline gives CDR1 SGHVS, CDR2 FQNEAQ. The variable domain in full, with the rest retrieved from reference TRBV7-8 and TRBJ1-3, is GAGVSQSPRYKVAKRGQDVALRCDPISGHVSLFWYQQALGQGPEFLTYFQNEAQLDKSGLPSDRFFAERPEGSVSTLKIQRTQQEDSAVYLCASSFDTASGNTIYFGEGSWLTVV.

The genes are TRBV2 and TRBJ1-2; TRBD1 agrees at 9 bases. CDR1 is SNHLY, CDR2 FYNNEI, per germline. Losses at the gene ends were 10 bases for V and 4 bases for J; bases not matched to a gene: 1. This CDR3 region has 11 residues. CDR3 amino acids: CATGQGYGYTF. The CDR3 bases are TGTGCCACGGGACAGGGCTATGGCTACACCTTC. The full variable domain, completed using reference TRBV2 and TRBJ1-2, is EPEVTQTPSHQVTQMGQEVILRCVPISNHLYFYWYRQILGQKVEFLVSFYNNEISEKSEIFDDQFSVERPDGSNFTLKIRSTKLEDSAMYFCATGQGYGYTFGSGTRLTVV.

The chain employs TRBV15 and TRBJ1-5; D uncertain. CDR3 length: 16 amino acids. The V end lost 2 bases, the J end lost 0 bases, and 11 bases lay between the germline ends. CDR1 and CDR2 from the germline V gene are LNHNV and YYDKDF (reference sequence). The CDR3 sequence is CATSRPHGNSNQPQHF. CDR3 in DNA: TGTGCCACCAGCAGACCTCACGGGAATAGCAATCAGCCCCAGCATTTT.

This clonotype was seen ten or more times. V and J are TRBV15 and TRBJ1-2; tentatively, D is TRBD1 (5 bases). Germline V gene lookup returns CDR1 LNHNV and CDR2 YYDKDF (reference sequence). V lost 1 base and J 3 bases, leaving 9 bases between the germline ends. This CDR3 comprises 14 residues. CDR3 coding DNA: TGTGCCACCAGCAGAGCAGGGAATGACTATGGCTACACCTTC. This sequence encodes CATSRAGNDYGYTF.

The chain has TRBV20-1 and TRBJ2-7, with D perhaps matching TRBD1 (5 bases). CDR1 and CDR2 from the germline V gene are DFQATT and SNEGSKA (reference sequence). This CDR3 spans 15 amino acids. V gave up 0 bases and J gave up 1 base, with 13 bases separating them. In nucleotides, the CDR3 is TGCAGTGCTAGAGATTCCACAGGAAATTCCTACGAGCAGTACTTC. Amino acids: CSARDSTGNSYEQYF.

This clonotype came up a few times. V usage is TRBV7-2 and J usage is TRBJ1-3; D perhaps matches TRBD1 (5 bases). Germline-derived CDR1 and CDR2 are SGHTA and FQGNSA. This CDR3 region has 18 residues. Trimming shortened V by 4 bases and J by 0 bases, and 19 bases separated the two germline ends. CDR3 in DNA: TGTGCCAGCAGCTCAGCGGGGACTTTGCCCCTCTCTGGAAACACCATATATTTT. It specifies CASSSAGTLPLSGNTIYF. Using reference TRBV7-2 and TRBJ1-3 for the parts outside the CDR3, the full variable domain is GAGVSQSPSNKVTEKGKDVELRCDPISGHTALYWYRQSLGQGLEFLIYFQGNSAPDKSGLPSDRFSAERTGGSVSTLTIQRTQQEDSAVYLCASSSAGTLPLSGNTIYFGEGSWLTVV.